Shown below are 9 T cell receptor beta chains from a single sample sequenced in a study of T-cell reconstitution after alpha-beta-depleted transplantation in children. Unique molecular identifiers were used in preparing the TCRbeta library. MiXCR, run by TCRdb on the PCR reads, gives a single entry per CDR3 protein. The table has approximately 110,000 distinct CDR3 sequences, about 9.3% seen once. The starting material was PBMCs, obtained before TCRalphabeta/CD19-depleted stem cell transplant. Receptor source: a boy aged 2 to 10 with acute lymphoblastic leukemia, due to receive a stem cell transplant.

This clonotype was found many times. V gene TRBV20-1 combines with J gene TRBJ2-3; maybe TRBD1 (7 bases). The CDR3 runs to 15 residues. Germline V lookup: CDR1 DFQATT, CDR2 SNEGSKA (reference sequence). Deletions cut 3 bases from V and 2 bases from J, with 15 bases between. The DNA of the CDR3 is TGCAGTGCTAGTTTGCGGGACAGCCCCACAGATACGCAGTATTTT. Protein product: CSASLRDSPTDTQYF.

This clonotype is categorized as medium-sized. The V call is TRBV29-1, the J call TRBJ1-1, with 7 bases aligning to TRBD1. CDR1 is SQVTM, CDR2 ANQGSEA, per germline. With V trimmed by 5 bases and J by 3 bases, 12 bases remained unmatched. The CDR3 spans 15 residues. The DNA of the CDR3 is TGCAGCGTTTGGGTACCTAGGACAGGCGACACTGAAGCTTTCTTT. Amino acids: CSVWVPRTGDTEAFF.

This rearrangement joins TRBV29-1 to TRBJ1-2; D is undetermined. The CDR3 sequence is 15 residues long. CDR1 is SQVTM and CDR2 is ANQGSEA in the germline V gene. V gave up 4 bases and J gave up 0 bases, with 15 bases separating them. CDR3 sequence: CSVANQGGANYGYTF. In nucleotides, the CDR3 is TGCAGCGTTGCAAACCAAGGCGGCGCTAACTATGGCTACACCTTC.

This sequence joins TRBV29-1 and TRBJ2-6; D unresolved. Looked up from germline, CDR1 is SQVTM and CDR2 is ANQGSEA. V dropped 2 bases and J dropped 9 bases, with 11 bases sitting between them. The CDR3 contains 13 residues. For the CDR3, the DNA is TGCAGCGTTGAACTAGTAAAAGGCAACGTCCTGACTTTC. Protein sequence: CSVELVKGNVLTF.

In its sample, this clonotype was seen a few times. This sequence joins TRBV6-1 and TRBJ2-1; 7 nucleotides agree with TRBD2. Germline values: CDR1 MNHNS, CDR2 SASEGT. With V trimmed by 4 bases and J by 4 bases, 10 bases remained unmatched. This CDR3 contains 16 residues. CDR3 protein: CASSGALAEIYNEQFF. The CDR3 DNA follows: TGTGCCAGCAGTGGGGCCCTAGCGGAGATATACAATGAGCAGTTCTTC.

In this sample, this clonotype turned up many times. The V gene is TRBV7-3, the J gene TRBJ2-1, with 9 nucleotides matching TRBD2. The V gene end was trimmed by 5 bases and the J gene end by 7 bases; junction bases not matched to a gene: 12. The germline V gene has CDR1 SGHTA and CDR2 FQGTGA. The CDR3 is made up of 16 amino acids. The CDR3 nucleotides are TGTGCCAGCAGCCATTTTAGCGGGAGAGGGGGTAATGAGCAGTTCTTC. Amino acid sequence: CASSHFSGRGGNEQFF.

The chain has TRBV6-1 and TRBJ1-2; no firm D call. From germline, CDR1 is MNHNS and CDR2 SASEGT. The V gene lost 6 bases and the J gene lost 5 bases, with 19 bases spanning the gap. This CDR3 has 15 amino acids. DNA for the CDR3: TGTGCCAGCAGGAAAGGAAAAGGGCTCCTATATGGCTACACCTTC. It yields the protein CASRKGKGLLYGYTF.

This clonotype was seen many times. The chain has TRBV12-3 or TRBV12-4 and TRBJ1-1; D may be TRBD1 (6 bases). The CDR3 loop spans 16 amino acids. V shed 5 bases and J shed 0 bases, with 16 bases lying between them. CDR3 protein: CASSAGQLFMNTEAFF. The DNA for the CDR3 is TGTGCCAGCAGTGCAGGACAGCTGTTTATGAACACTGAAGCTTTCTTT.

This clonotype showed up many times. This chain connects TRBV27 to TRBJ2-5, with TRBD2 matching over 13 bases. The junction had 11 bases not matched to a gene; V was cut back by 5 bases and J by 8 bases. CDR1 and CDR2 (germline): MNHEY, SMNVEV (reference sequence). The CDR3 is 16 residues long. The CDR3 is CASSLGLAGPHGTQYF. The CDR3 DNA reads TGTGCCAGCAGTCTGGGACTAGCGGGACCCCACGGTACCCAGTACTTC.